A selection of T cell receptor beta chains follows, all from one sample in a study of tumor-infiltrating lymphocytes in localized non-small cell lung cancer. The assay was immunoSEQ multiplex PCR, and TCRdb's table has in-frame clones only and misses some. This sample yields some 13,000 clones, of which around 68% are seen a single time; less than 10% belongs to the top ten. The sample taken for sequencing was uninvolved lung tissue not adjacent to the tumor. These receptor sequences come from a human donor with non-small cell lung cancer. CDR3s include the opening cysteine and the closing phenylalanine or tryptophan.

v_call	cdr3_length	j_call	cdr3_aa
TRBV28	11	TRBJ1-4	CASRTNEKLFF
TRBV9	14	TRBJ2-3	CASSADKGTDTQYF
TRBV7-2	16	TRBJ1-6	CASSPWSGRDNSPLHF
TRBV28	13	TRBJ1-4	CASSLAGREKLFF
TRBV29-1	11	TRBJ1-4	CGGWFNEKLFF
TRBV5-1	15	TRBJ2-2	CASSRTEPNTGELFF
TRBV7-2	14	TRBJ1-2	CASSPQTGSYGYTF
TRBV9	15	TRBJ2-7	CASSPNPGPSYEQYF
TRBV7-2	15	TRBJ2-5	CASSFQPTGEETQYF
TRBV6-4	15	TRBJ2-1	CASSHREATYNEQFF
TRBV7-2	13	TRBJ1-5	CASSTGLGQPQHF
TRBV7-2	15	TRBJ1-3	CASSSKGSSGNTIYF
TRBV6-6	14	TRBJ2-2	CASSYLGVTGELFF
TRBV6-5	15	TRBJ1-1	CASRARGSGRTEAFF
TRBV19	14	TRBJ1-3	CASSIQTTGNTIYF
TRBV7-2	15	TRBJ2-3	CASSFEGETTDTQYF
TRBV28	17	TRBJ1-1	CASRENRRRHMNTEAFF
TRBV30	16	TRBJ2-1	CAWSVLGLSSYNEQFF
TRBV4-2	18	TRBJ2-6	CASSQEETGGSGANVLTF
TRBV7-8	15	TRBJ1-2	CASSRTGTSNYGYTF
TRBV19	15	TRBJ1-3	CASSIHRGSGNTIYF
TRBV19	14	TRBJ2-7	CASSRDRFSYEQYF
TRBV11-2	12	TRBJ1-5	CASSGTIGGQHF
TRBV7-2	15	TRBJ1-3	CASSQDSGSGNTIYF
TRBV29-1	10	TRBJ1-2	CSVRTGGYTF
TRBV28	14	TRBJ2-1	CASSPGLAMNEQFF
TRBV4-3	17	TRBJ2-1	CASSQDLAAGSDNEQFF
TRBV7-2	13	TRBJ2-1	CASSFNRDRVRFF
TRBV19	14	TRBJ2-5	CASSGGAGQETQYF
TRBV4-3	17	TRBJ1-5	CASSQDGRGGSNQPQHF
TRBV27	16	TRBJ1-2	CASSFLGQGRYYGYTF
TRBV7-2	16	TRBJ2-2	CASSLKRGGRTGELFF
TRBV7-8	14	TRBJ2-5	CASSLARWGETQYF
TRBV6-1	15	TRBJ2-1	CASRPGLASYNEQFF
TRBV7-3	17	TRBJ2-1	CASSPGTSGRAHNEQFF
TRBV29-1	13	TRBJ2-3	CSGDEGGTDTQYF
TRBV5-8	18	TRBJ2-3	CASRIPRSSGISTDTQYF
TRBV2	15	TRBJ2-2	CASSEDRVGTGELFF
TRBV7-2	13	TRBJ2-5	CASSANRGETQYF
TRBV20-1	11	TRBJ2-7	CSPGQWPLRNF
TRBV5-4	15	TRBJ2-2	CASSHTGGDTGELFF
TRBV10-1	20	TRBJ2-3	CASSEMGLAGDLEGTDTQYF
TRBV7-9	14	TRBJ1-3	CASSRPLTVNTIYF
TRBV19	14	TRBJ1-1	CASRSQGGSPEAFF
TRBV5-1	18	TRBJ2-3	CASSLSLAGIHTTDTQYF
TRBV5-4	15	TRBJ1-1	CASSLAGVRGAEAFF
TRBV27	15	TRBJ2-2	CASSLTAGWTGELFF
TRBV11-2	16	TRBJ2-1	CASSARLAGVYNEQFF
TRBV4-1	16	TRBJ1-5	CASSQDGTGRNQPQHF
TRBV19	15	TRBJ2-7	CASSIDLGVSYEQYF